This TCR beta chain was captured in a study of identical twins. CDR1 and CDR2 (germline): DFQATT, SNEGSKA (reference sequence). V lost 3 bases to trimming and J lost 0 bases, with 14 bases between them. CDR3 length: 15 residues. This clonotype was observed a handful of times. TCRdb ran MiXCR on the 5' RACE reads and lists one entry per CDR3 protein. Here the sample spans under 250,000 distinct CDR3 sequences, 7.5% being singletons. These data were also filed under a second study, of yellow fever vaccine responses in identical twins.

The receptor was derived from a woman aged 18-35 years in good health. The gene calls are TRBV20-1 and TRBJ1-2; tentative D call: TRBD1 (5 bases). Sequenced: memory (CD45RO+) T cells sorted from blood. The CDR3 spells CSARGQARANYGYTF. CDR3 nucleotide sequence: TGCAGTGCTAGGGGGCAGGCCCGAGCTAACTATGGCTACACCTTC.